This TCR beta chain was found in a study of blood T cell repertoires in COVID-19. About the study: Sites in the United States, Italy and Spain provided acute and convalescent COVID-19 samples. The analysed material was cDNA or gDNA that came from T cells, B-cell-depleted T cells, or PBMCs.

Residents of 24 US areas, aged about 18 to 100 years, made up the participants. Profiled with immunoSEQ multiplex PCR; TCRdb holds only in-frame clones, not every one. This table has roughly 250,000 clones, around 88% appearing once. The trim removed 4 bases at V and 3 bases at J, leaving 12 bases unmatched. The CDR3 is 17 amino acids. Germline loops: CDR1 MNHNS, CDR2 SASEGT. The chain uses TRBV6-1 and TRBJ2-3, with 8 bases matching TRBD1. Material: PBMCs or T cells enriched from blood (not recorded which). This sequence originates from a woman between 40 and 50 years old with acute COVID-19. CDR3 DNA: TGTGCCAGCAGTGTGGGGCAGGGGGCTGTCCGTACAGATACGCAGTATTTT. Translation: CASSVGQGAVRTDTQYF.